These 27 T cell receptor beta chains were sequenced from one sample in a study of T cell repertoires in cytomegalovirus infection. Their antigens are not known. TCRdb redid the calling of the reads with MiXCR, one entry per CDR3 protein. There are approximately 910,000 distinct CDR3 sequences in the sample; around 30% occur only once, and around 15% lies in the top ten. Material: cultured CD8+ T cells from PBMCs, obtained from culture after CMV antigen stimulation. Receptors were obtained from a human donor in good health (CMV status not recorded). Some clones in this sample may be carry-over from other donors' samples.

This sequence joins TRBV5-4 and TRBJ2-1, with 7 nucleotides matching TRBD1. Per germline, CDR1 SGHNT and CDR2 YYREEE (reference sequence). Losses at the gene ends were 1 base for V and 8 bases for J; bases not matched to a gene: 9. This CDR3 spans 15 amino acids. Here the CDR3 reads CASSLLGGEVYEQFF. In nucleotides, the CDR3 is TGTGCCAGCAGCTTGTTAGGGGGCGAGGTCTATGAGCAGTTCTTC.

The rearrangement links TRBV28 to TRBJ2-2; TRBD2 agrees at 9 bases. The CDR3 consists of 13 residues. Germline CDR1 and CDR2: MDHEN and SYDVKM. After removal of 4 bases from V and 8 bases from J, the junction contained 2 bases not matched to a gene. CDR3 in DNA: TGTGCCAGCAGTTCAACTAGCGGGGGGGAGCTGTTTTTT. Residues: CASSSTSGGELFF.

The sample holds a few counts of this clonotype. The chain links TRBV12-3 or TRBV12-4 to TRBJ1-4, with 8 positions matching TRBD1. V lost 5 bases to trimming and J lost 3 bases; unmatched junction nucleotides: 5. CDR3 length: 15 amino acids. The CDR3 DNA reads TGTGCCAGCAGTCGGACAGGGCCTCCTAATGAAAAACTGTTTTTT. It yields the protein CASSRTGPPNEKLFF.

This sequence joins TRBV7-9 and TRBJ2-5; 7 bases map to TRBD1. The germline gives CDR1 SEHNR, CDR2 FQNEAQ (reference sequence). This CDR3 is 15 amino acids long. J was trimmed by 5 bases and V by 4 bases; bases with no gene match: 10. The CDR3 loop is CASSSTGSWGETQYF. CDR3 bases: TGTGCCAGCAGCTCGACAGGGTCCTGGGGGGAGACCCAGTACTTC.

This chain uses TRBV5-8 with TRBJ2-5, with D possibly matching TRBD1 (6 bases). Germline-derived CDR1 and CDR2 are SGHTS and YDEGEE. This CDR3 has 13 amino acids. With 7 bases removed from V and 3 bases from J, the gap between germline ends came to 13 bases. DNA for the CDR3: TGTGCCAGCTGGGGGCTGTGGGAAGAGACCCAGTACTTC. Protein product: CASWGLWEETQYF.

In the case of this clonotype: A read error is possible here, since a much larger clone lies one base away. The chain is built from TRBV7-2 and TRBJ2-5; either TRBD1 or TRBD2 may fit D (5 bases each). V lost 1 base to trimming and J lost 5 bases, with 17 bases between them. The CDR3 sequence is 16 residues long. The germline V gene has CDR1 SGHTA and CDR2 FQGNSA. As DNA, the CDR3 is TGTGCCAGCAGCTTAGGGGGGAGACTAACAAGCGAGACCCAGTACTTC. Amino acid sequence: CASSLGGRLTSETQYF.

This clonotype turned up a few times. The CDR3 bases are TGTGCCAGCAGTTTAACTAGCGGGGGAAGGGGGAACATTCAGTACTTC. This codes for CASSLTSGGRGNIQYF. V and J are TRBV12-3 or TRBV12-4 and TRBJ2-4, with 11 bases fitting TRBD2. V shed 2 bases and J 7 bases; nucleotides not matched to a gene: 7. CDR3 length: 16 residues.

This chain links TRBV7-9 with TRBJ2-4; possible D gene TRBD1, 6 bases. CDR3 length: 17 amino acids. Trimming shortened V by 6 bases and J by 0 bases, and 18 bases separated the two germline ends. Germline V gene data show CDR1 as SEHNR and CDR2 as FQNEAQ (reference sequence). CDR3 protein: CASRPLGAGVAKNIQYF. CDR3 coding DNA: TGTGCCAGCAGGCCCCTCGGGGCAGGGGTAGCCAAAAACATTCAGTACTTC.

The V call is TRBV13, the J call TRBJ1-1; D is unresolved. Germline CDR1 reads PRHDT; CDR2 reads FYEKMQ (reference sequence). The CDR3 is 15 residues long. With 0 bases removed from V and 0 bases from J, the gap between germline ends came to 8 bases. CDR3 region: CASSLGGAMNTEAFF. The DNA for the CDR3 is TGTGCCAGCAGCTTAGGTGGAGCCATGAACACTGAAGCTTTCTTT.

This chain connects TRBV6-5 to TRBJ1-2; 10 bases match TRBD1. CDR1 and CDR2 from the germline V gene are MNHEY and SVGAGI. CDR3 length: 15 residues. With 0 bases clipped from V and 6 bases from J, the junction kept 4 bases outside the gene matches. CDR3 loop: CASSYSSGTGDGYTF. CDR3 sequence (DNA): TGTGCCAGCAGTTACTCTAGTGGGACAGGGGATGGCTACACCTTC.

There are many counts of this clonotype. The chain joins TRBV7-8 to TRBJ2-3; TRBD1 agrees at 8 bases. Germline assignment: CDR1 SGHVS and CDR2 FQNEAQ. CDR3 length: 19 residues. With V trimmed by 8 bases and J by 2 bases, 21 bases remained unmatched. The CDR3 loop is CASRGIGTGLRALTDTQYF. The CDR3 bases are TGTGCCAGCCGGGGGATTGGGACAGGACTCCGGGCCCTCACAGATACGCAGTATTTT.

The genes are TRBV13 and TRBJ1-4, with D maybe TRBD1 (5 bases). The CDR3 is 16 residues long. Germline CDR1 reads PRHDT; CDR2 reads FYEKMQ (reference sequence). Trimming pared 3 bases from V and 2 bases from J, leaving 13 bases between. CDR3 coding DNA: TGTGCCAGCAGCTTGGGACCGGAGGAGACTAATGAAAAACTGTTTTTT. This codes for CASSLGPEETNEKLFF.

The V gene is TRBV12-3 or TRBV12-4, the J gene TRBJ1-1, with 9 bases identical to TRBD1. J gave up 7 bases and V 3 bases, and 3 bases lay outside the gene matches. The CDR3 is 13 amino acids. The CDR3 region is CASSFGTGSEAFF. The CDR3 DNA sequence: TGTGCCAGCAGTTTCGGGACAGGGAGTGAAGCTTTCTTT.

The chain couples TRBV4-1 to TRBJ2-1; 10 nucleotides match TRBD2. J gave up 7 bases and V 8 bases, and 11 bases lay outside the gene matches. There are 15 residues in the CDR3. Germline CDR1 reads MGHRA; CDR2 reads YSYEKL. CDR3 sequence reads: CASALGTSVINEQFF. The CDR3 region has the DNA TGCGCCAGCGCCCTCGGGACTAGCGTCATTAATGAGCAGTTCTTC.

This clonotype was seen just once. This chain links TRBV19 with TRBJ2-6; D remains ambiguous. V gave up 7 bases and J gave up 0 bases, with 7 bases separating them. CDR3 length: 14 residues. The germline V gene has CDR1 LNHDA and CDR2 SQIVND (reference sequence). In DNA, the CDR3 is TGTGCCAGTAAGTGGAGCTCTGGGGCCAACGTCCTGACTTTC. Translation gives CASKWSSGANVLTF. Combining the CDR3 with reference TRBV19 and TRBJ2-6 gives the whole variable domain DGGITQSPKYLFRKEGQNVTLSCEQNLNHDAMYWYRQDPGQGLRLIYYSQIVNDFQKGDIAEGYSVSREKKESFPLTVTSAQKNPTAFYLCASKWSSGANVLTFGAGSRLTVL.

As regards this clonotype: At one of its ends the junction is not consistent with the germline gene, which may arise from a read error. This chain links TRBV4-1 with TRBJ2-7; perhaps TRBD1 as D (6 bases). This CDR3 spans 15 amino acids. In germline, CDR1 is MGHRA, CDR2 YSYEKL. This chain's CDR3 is CVSSQEWQGSYEQYF. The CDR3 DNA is TGTGTCAGCAGCCAAGAGTGGCAGGGGTCCTACGAGCAGTACTTC.

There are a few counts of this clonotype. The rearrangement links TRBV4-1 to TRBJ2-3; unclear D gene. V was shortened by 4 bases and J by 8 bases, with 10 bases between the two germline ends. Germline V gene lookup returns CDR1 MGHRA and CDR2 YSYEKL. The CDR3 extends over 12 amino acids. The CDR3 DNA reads TGCGCCAGCAGCCCACCTCCGGGTACGCAGTATTTT. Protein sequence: CASSPPPGTQYF.

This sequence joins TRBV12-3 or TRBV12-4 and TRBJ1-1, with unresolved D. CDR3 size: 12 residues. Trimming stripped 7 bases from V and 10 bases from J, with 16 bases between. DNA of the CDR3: TGTGCCAGCACCTCTACGCTTTATGGAGCTTTCTTT. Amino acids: CASTSTLYGAFF.

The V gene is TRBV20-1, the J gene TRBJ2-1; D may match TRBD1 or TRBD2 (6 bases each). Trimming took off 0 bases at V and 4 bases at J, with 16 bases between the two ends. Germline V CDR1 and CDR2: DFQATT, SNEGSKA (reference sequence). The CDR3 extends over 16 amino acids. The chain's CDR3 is CSARDPMGGFYNEQFF. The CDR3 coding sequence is TGCAGTGCTAGAGACCCGATGGGGGGCTTTTACAATGAGCAGTTCTTC.

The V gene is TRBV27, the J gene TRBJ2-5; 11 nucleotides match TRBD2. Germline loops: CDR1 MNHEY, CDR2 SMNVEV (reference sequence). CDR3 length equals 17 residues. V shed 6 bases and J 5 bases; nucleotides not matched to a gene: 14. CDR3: CASSPRGVAGGPETQYF. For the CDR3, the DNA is TGTGCCAGCAGCCCCCGTGGGGTAGCGGGGGGGCCCGAGACCCAGTACTTC.

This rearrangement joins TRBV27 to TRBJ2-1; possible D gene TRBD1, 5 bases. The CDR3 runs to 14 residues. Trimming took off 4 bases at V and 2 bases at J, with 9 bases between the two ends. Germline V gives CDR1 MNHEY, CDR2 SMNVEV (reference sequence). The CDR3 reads CASSSDSPYNEQFF. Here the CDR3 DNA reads TGTGCCAGCAGTTCCGACAGCCCCTACAATGAGCAGTTCTTC.

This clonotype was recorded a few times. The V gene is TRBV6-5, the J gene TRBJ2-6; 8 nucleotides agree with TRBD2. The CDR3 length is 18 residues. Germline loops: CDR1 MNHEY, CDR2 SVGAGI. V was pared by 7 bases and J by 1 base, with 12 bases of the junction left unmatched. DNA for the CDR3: TGTGCCAGCACCTATCGGGGGGGAGGGGGATCTGGGGCCAACGTCCTGACTTTC. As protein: CASTYRGGGGSGANVLTF.

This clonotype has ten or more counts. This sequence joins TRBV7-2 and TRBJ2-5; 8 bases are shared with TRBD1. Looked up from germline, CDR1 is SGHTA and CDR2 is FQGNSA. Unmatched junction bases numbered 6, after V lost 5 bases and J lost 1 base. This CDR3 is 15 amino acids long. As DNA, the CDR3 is TGTGCCAGCAGCCACAGACAGGGGCCCCAAGAGACCCAGTACTTC. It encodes CASSHRQGPQETQYF.

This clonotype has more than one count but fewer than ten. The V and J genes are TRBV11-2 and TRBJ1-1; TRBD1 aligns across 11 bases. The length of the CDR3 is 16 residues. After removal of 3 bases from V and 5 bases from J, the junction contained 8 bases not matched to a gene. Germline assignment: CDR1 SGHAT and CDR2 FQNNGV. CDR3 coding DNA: TGTGCCAGCAGCTTTTGGACAGGGGGCGCGAATACTGAAGCTTTCTTT. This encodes CASSFWTGGANTEAFF.

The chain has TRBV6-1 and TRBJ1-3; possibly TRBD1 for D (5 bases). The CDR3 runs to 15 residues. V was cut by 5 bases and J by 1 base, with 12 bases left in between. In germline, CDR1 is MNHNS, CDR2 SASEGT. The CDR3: CASSSFGGSGNTIYF. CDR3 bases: TGTGCCAGCAGTTCCTTTGGGGGATCTGGAAACACCATATATTTT.

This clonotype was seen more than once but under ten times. The CDR3 DNA reads as TGCGCCAGCAGCCAAGGGGTGGGACAGGGGATAACAGATACGCAGTATTTT. Amino acid sequence: CASSQGVGQGITDTQYF. The chain is built from TRBV4-1 and TRBJ2-3; 10 bases are shared with TRBD1. CDR1 MGHRA and CDR2 YSYEKL come from the germline V gene. This CDR3 has 17 residues. The junction had 7 bases not matched to a gene; V was cut back by 1 base and J by 3 bases.

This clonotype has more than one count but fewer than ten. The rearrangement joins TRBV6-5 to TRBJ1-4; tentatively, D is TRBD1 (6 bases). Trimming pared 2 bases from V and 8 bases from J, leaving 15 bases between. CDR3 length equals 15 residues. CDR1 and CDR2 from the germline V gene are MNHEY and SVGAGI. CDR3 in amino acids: CASSYGGGAREKLFF. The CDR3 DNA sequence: TGTGCCAGCAGTTACGGAGGGGGGGCCCGGGAAAAACTGTTTTTT.